The rows below give T cell receptor beta chains drawn from one sample of a study of blood T cells in healthy people across ages. TCRdb reanalysed the 5' RACE reads using MiXCR and keeps one entry per CDR3 protein. The table has approximately 880,000 distinct CDR3 sequences, around 48% seen once. The source material was blood. These receptors all stem from a man aged 30 to 45 in good health. Both conserved end residues are part of each CDR3. D genes are given only for firm matches. Expanded clones get a size class; other rows say once, few or many, or leave the size out.

TRBV6-1	TRBD1	TRBJ2-1	NA	TGTGCCAGCACCAAGGGACAGGGGGAGATCGATGAGCAGTTCTTC	CASTKGQGEIDEQFF
TRBV29-1	TRBD1	TRBJ2-5	few	TGCAGCGTGGAGACAGGGATGGGGGAGCAGTACTTC	CSVETGMGEQYF
TRBV7-2	TRBD1	TRBJ1-2	NA	TGTGCCAGCAGCTTAGTGACTCAGGGGGAGGCGGGCTACACCTTC	CASSLVTQGEAGYTF
TRBV10-3	TRBD1	TRBJ1-1	NA	TGTGCCATCAGAAAGGGACAGGGGGCTGAAGCTTTCTTT	CAIRKGQGAEAFF
TRBV28	TRBD1	TRBJ2-5	many	TGTGCCAGCAGTTCTCCGACAGGGAAAGAGACCCAGTACTTC	CASSSPTGKETQYF
TRBV20-1	NA	TRBJ2-7	NA	TGCAGTGCTAGGAGCCCGCAGGGGATGTACTACGAGCAGTACTTC	CSARSPQGMYYEQYF
TRBV10-3	NA	TRBJ1-2	few	TGTGCCATCAGTGAGTCAGCAGGGCGGTCCGACTATGGCTACACCTTC	CAISESAGRSDYGYTF
TRBV25-1	NA	TRBJ2-7	NA	TGTGCCAGCAGTGTAATGACCTCCTACGAGCAGTACTTC	CASSVMTSYEQYF
TRBV12-3/TRBV12-4	NA	TRBJ2-7	many	TGTGCCAGCAGACAGGACTATGCTCAGGCGCAGTACTTC	CASRQDYAQAQYF
TRBV7-2	TRBD2	TRBJ2-3	NA	TGTGCCAGCAGCTTATGGACTAGCGGGGGGGAGGATACGCAGTATTTT	CASSLWTSGGEDTQYF
TRBV4-1	TRBD1	TRBJ1-6	NA	TGCGCCAGCAGCCAAGAAAGGGGGCACGAAAATTCACCCCTCCACTTT	CASSQERGHENSPLHF
TRBV21-1	NA	TRBJ2-7	NA	TGTGCCAGCAGCAAAGGGCTGCGGGGGGACGATACCTACGAGCAGTACTTC	CASSKGLRGDDTYEQYF
TRBV6-5	TRBD1	TRBJ1-2	few	TGTGCCAGCAGTTACCTGGGACAGGGTAACTATGGCTACACCTTC	CASSYLGQGNYGYTF
TRBV28	TRBD1	TRBJ2-7	NA	TGTGCCAGCAGTCGGGACAGGGTGGAGCAGTACTTC	CASSRDRVEQYF
TRBV2	NA	TRBJ2-3	few	TGTGCCAGCAGCGGGGGGCGGAGCACAGATACGCAGTATTTT	CASSGGRSTDTQYF
TRBV20-1	TRBD2	TRBJ2-3	few	TGCAGTGCGCCTAGCGGGGGAGTCACAGATACGCAGTATTTT	CSAPSGGVTDTQYF
TRBV28	NA	TRBJ1-2	NA	TGTGCCAGCAGTCCCCTGGTCGGGAACGGCTACACCTTC	CASSPLVGNGYTF
TRBV11-1	TRBD1	TRBJ1-2	few	TGTGCCAGCAGCCCTCGGACAGGGCCTTATGGCTACACCTTC	CASSPRTGPYGYTF
TRBV20-1	NA	TRBJ2-5	NA	TGCAGTGCTCGACCGGGGCTGGCAGAGACCCAGTACTTC	CSARPGLAETQYF
TRBV27	TRBD1	TRBJ1-1	NA	TGTGCCGGCTCCCTCAGGGGGCTCGGCACTGAAGCTTTCTTT	CAGSLRGLGTEAFF
TRBV27	NA	TRBJ2-3	few	TGTGCCAGCAGTTTGGCGCAGAGAGCCACAGATACGCAGTATTTT	CASSLAQRATDTQYF
TRBV4-1	NA	TRBJ1-2	many	TGCGCCAGCAGCCAAGACTGGGGGAATGGCTACACCTTC	CASSQDWGNGYTF
TRBV28	NA	TRBJ2-7	NA	TGTGCCAGCAGCTCCCCGGGGTCCATATCATACGAGCAGTACTTC	CASSSPGSISYEQYF
TRBV10-3	NA	TRBJ2-7	NA	TGTGCCACCCTAGGGGGGAGCTCCTACAATGAGCAGTACTTC	CATLGGSSYNEQYF
TRBV6-1	TRBD1	TRBJ2-5	NA	TGTGCCAGCAGCCTGACGACAGGGTCGGCGGAGACCCAGTACTTC	CASSLTTGSAETQYF
TRBV9	TRBD2	TRBJ2-6	NA	TGTGCCAGCAGCCCAGTTTCCGGGGGGGCCTCTGGGGCCAACGTCCTGACTTTC	CASSPVSGGASGANVLTF
TRBV6-2/TRBV6-3	NA	TRBJ1-2	few	TGTGCCAGCAGAACCCCCCTTAGGTGGAATGGCTACACCTTC	CASRTPLRWNGYTF
TRBV28	NA	TRBJ2-4	NA	TGTGCCAGCAGCCTCCAGGGGTCAACAGCCAAAAACATTCAGTACTTC	CASSLQGSTAKNIQYF
TRBV2	NA	TRBJ2-7	few	TGTGCCAGCAGGGGCCTCGGCGGCGTAATGTACGAGCAGTACTTC	CASRGLGGVMYEQYF
TRBV20-1	TRBD2	TRBJ2-7	NA	TGCAGTGCTCAGGGACTAGCGGAAACCTACGAGCAGTACTTC	CSAQGLAETYEQYF
TRBV29-1	NA	TRBJ2-2	NA	TGCAGCGTTGGAGCAGGCGTGAACACCGGGGAGCTGTTTTTT	CSVGAGVNTGELFF
TRBV3-1	NA	TRBJ2-2	many	TGTGCCAGCAAACGCGGCGGCACGAACACCGGGGAGCTGTTTTTT	CASKRGGTNTGELFF
TRBV27	NA	TRBJ2-5	few	TGTGCCAGCACCGCGGGAACGGGAGAGACCCAGTACTTC	CASTAGTGETQYF
TRBV3-1	TRBD1	TRBJ2-5	NA	TGTGCCAGCAGCCATCAACAGGGGGCCGGAGAGACCCAGTACTTC	CASSHQQGAGETQYF
TRBV27	NA	TRBJ2-3	NA	TGTGCCAGCAGTCCAAAAGAAACAGATACGCAGTATTTT	CASSPKETDTQYF
TRBV7-2	NA	TRBJ1-6	NA	TGTGCCAGCAGCTTAGCCCAGGGTAATTCACCCCTCCACTTT	CASSLAQGNSPLHF
TRBV24-1	NA	TRBJ1-5	NA	TGTGCCACCAGTGATTCTAATCAGGGTAGCAATCAGCCCCAGCATTTT	CATSDSNQGSNQPQHF
TRBV7-9	NA	TRBJ2-1	NA	TGTGCCAGCAGCGCACCCCCGGGGCACAATGAGCAGTTCTTC	CASSAPPGHNEQFF
TRBV4-1	NA	TRBJ1-5	NA	TGCGCCAGCAGCCAAGACCTCGGACAGCTTATCTATCAGCCCCAGCATTTT	CASSQDLGQLIYQPQHF
TRBV7-9	TRBD2	TRBJ2-3	few	TGTGCCAGCAGCGAACTAGCGCCTAGCACAGATACGCAGTATTTT	CASSELAPSTDTQYF
TRBV12-3/TRBV12-4	NA	TRBJ2-7	few	TGTGCCAGCAGTTTAGCTCACTACGAGCAGTACTTC	CASSLAHYEQYF
TRBV20-1	NA	TRBJ2-3	few	TGCAGTGCCAAACGGCAGACCAGCACAGATACGCAGTATTTT	CSAKRQTSTDTQYF
TRBV14	NA	TRBJ2-5	NA	TGTGCCGGCAGCCAAGAGACACCGAGAAGGCAGGAGACCCAGTACTTC	CAGSQETPRRQETQYF
TRBV6-2/TRBV6-3	TRBD1	TRBJ2-1	NA	TGTGCCAGCAACGACAGGGCAAGCTCCTACAATGAGCAGTTCTTC	CASNDRASSYNEQFF
TRBV7-2	NA	TRBJ2-1	NA	TGTGCCAGCAGCTTACTCTCAGGCTTAGAATGGGAGCAGTTCTTC	CASSLLSGLEWEQFF
TRBV20-1	TRBD1	TRBJ2-5	NA	TGCAGTGCTACCACGCCAGACAGGGCACAAGAGACCCAGTACTTC	CSATTPDRAQETQYF
TRBV19	NA	TRBJ1-1	NA	TGTGCCAGTAGTATAAGGTCACAGATCGGCACTGAAGCTTTCTTT	CASSIRSQIGTEAFF
TRBV10-3	TRBD1	TRBJ1-2	few	TGTGCCATCAGCCCGGGACAGTTCAACTATGGCTACACCTTC	CAISPGQFNYGYTF
TRBV29-1	TRBD1	TRBJ1-1	few	TGCAGCGTGAACAGGGGGTTGGACACTGAAGCTTTCTTT	CSVNRGLDTEAFF
TRBV27	NA	TRBJ2-7	NA	TGTACCAGCAGTTTCGGGTCCAGCTCCTACGAGCAGTACTTC	CTSSFGSSSYEQYF
TRBV7-2	TRBD1	TRBJ1-1	NA	TGTGCCAGCAGCTTTACCGGGACAGGGTTAGGGGACACTGAAGCTTTCTTT	CASSFTGTGLGDTEAFF